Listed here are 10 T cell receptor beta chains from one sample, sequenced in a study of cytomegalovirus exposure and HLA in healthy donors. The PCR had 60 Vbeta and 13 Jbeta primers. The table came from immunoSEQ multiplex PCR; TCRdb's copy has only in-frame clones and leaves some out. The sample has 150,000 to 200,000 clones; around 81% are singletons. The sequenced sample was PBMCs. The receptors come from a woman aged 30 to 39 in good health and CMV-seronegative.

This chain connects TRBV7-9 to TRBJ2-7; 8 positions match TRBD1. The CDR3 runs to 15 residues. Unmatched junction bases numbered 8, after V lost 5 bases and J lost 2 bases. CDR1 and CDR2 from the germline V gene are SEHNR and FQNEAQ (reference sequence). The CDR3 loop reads CASSGPGQETYEQYF. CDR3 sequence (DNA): TGTGCCAGCAGCGGTCCGGGACAGGAAACCTACGAGCAGTACTTC.

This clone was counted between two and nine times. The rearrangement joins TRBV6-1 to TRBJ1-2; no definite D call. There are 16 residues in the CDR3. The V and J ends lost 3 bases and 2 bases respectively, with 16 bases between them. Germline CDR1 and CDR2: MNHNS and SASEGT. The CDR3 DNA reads TGTGCCAGCAGTGAGGACTACACCCCAGCCAACTATGGCTACACCTTC. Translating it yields CASSEDYTPANYGYTF.

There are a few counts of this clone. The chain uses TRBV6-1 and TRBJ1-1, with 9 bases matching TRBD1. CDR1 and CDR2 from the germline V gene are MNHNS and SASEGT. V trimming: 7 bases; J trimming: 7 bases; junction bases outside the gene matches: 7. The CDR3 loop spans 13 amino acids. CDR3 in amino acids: CASKLGQGGEAFF. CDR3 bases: TGTGCCAGCAAATTGGGACAGGGAGGTGAAGCTTTCTTT.

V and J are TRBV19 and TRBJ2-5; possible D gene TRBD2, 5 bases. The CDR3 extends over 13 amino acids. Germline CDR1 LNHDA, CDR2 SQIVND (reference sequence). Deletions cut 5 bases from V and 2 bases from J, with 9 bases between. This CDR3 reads CASSLGIQETQYF. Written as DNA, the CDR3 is TGTGCCAGTAGTCTCGGGATACAAGAGACCCAGTACTTC.

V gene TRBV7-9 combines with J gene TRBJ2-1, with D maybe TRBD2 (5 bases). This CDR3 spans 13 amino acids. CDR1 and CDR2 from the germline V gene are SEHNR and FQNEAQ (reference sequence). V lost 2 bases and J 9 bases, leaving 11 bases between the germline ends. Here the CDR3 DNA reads TGTGCCAGCAGCTTATCGGGGTCTAGTGAGCAGTTCTTC. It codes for CASSLSGSSEQFF. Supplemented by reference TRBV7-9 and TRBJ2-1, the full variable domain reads DTGVSQNPRHKITKRGQNVTFRCDPISEHNRLYWYRQTLGQGPEFLTYFQNEAQLEKSRLLSDRFSAERPKGSFSTLEIQRTEQGDSAMYLCASSLSGSSEQFFGPGTRLTVL.

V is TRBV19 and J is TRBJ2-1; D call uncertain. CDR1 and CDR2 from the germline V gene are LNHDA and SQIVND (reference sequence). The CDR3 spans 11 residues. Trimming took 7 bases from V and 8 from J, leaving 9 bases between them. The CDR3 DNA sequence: TGTGCCAGTATTCGATCGGATGAGCAGTTCTTC. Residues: CASIRSDEQFF. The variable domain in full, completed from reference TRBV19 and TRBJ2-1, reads DGGITQSPKYLFRKEGQNVTLSCEQNLNHDAMYWYRQDPGQGLRLIYYSQIVNDFQKGDIAEGYSVSREKKESFPLTVTSAQKNPTAFYLCASIRSDEQFFGPGTRLTVL.

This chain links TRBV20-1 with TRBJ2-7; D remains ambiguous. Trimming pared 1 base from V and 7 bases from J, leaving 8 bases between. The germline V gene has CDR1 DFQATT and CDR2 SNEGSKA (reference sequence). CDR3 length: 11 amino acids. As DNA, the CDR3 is TGCAGTGCTAGAGTGATGACAGAGCAGTACTTC. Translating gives CSARVMTEQYF.

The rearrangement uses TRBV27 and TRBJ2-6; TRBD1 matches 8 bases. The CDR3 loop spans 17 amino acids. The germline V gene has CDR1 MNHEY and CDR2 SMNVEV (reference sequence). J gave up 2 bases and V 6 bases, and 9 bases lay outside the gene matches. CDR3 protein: CASSKDRVSPGANVLTF. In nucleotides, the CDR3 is TGTGCCAGCAGCAAGGACAGGGTATCTCCTGGGGCCAACGTCCTGACTTTC. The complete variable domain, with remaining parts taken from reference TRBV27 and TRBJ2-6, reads EAQVTQNPRYLITVTGKKLTVTCSQNMNHEYMSWYRQDPGLGLRQIYYSMNVEVTDKGDVPEGYKVSRKEKRNFPLILESPSPNQTSLYFCASSKDRVSPGANVLTFGAGSRLTVL.

DNA of the CDR3: TGTGCCAGCAGAGCTCTCGGGTATAGCACAGATACGCAGTATTTT. The encoded protein is CASRALGYSTDTQYF. The chain joins TRBV5-5 to TRBJ2-3; D remains unclear. V shed 5 bases and J shed 0 bases, with 13 bases lying between them. The CDR3 runs 15 residues. CDR1 is SGHKS and CDR2 is YYEKEE in the germline V gene (reference sequence).

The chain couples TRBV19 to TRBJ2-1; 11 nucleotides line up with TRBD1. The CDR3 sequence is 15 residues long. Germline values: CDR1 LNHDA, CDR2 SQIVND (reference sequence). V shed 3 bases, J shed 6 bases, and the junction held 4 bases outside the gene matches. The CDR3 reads CASSIWDRGGNEQFF. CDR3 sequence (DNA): TGTGCCAGTAGTATCTGGGACAGGGGGGGCAATGAGCAGTTCTTC.